This T cell receptor beta chain came from a study of cytomegalovirus exposure and HLA in healthy donors. General study results and limits: Some V segments (TRBV6-2 and TRBV6-3 among them) were excluded as indistinguishable.

This CDR3 comprises 14 residues. Germline V gives CDR1 SGHDN, CDR2 FVKESK. Between the trimmed V and J ends, which lost 0 bases and 5 bases, there was a span of 10 bases. Concerning this clone: Its antigen is unknown.

This PCR relied on a set of 60 Vbeta primers and 13 Jbeta primers. TCRdb's table, derived via immunoSEQ multiplex PCR, lists solely in-frame clones and lacks some. The data hold 100,000 to 150,000 clones, with approximately 80% observed a single time. The chain recombines TRBV14 with TRBJ1-2; the D gene is possibly TRBD1 (5 bases). The sample comprised PBMCs. This sequence originates from a boy between 2 and 15 years old in good health and CMV-seronegative. CDR3 region: CASSQDHRSYGYTF. The CDR3 region has the DNA TGTGCCAGCAGCCAAGATCACAGGAGTTATGGCTACACCTTC.